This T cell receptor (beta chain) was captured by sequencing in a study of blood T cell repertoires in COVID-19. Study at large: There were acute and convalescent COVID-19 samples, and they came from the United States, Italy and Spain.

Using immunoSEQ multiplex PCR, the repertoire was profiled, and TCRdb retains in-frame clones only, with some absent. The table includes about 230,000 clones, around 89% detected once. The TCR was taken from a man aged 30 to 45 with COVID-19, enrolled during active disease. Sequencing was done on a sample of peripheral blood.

Here the CDR3 reads CASSVDSGAHNEQFF. The CDR3 coding sequence is TGTGCCAGCAGCGTAGATAGCGGGGCTCACAATGAGCAGTTCTTC. This sequence joins TRBV9 and TRBJ2-1; 8 bases are a match to TRBD2. Germline V gene lookup returns CDR1 SGDLS and CDR2 YYNGEE. Trimming at V came to 0 bases and at J to 5 bases, leaving 4 bases not matched to a gene. The CDR3 is 15 residues long. The full variable domain, with the rest looked up from reference TRBV9 and TRBJ2-1, is DSGVTQTPKHLITATGQRVTLRCSPRSGDLSVYWYQQSLDQGLQFLIQYYNGEERAKGNILERFSAQQFPDLHSELNLSSLELGDSALYFCASSVDSGAHNEQFFGPGTRLTVL.